The 3 T cell receptor beta chains below come from one sample, sequenced in a study of T cells in Graves' hyperthyroidism and ophthalmopathy. What was amplified from RNA transcripts were TCR beta CDR3 regions. The study used the HTBI primer set for a first-round RT-PCR of the TCR CDR3. TCRdb re-derived calls from the multiplex PCR reads in MiXCR, one entry per CDR3 protein. The data hold under 450,000 distinct CDR3 sequences, with roughly 14% observed a single time. Sequencing was carried out using blood. The receptor source for this set is a man in his thirties or forties with Graves' hyperthyroidism that later progressed to Graves' ophthalmopathy.

At least ten counts were recorded for this clonotype. The chain carries TRBV30 and TRBJ2-2; D possibly uses TRBD1 or TRBD2 (5 bases each). Trimming stripped 0 bases from V and 1 base from J, with 9 bases between. This CDR3 is built from 15 residues. Germline V CDR1 and CDR2: GTSNPN, SVGIG (reference sequence). In DNA, the CDR3 is TGTGCCTGGAGTGTACTAGACAGGAACACCGGGGAGCTGTTTTTT. Protein sequence: CAWSVLDRNTGELFF.

This clonotype was counted many times. V gene TRBV27 combines with J gene TRBJ2-3; 8 nucleotides align to TRBD1. The V gene's germline CDR1 is MNHEY and CDR2 SMNVEV (reference sequence). This CDR3 is 15 amino acids long. V lost 6 bases, J lost 4 bases, and 9 bases stayed unmatched. The CDR3 DNA reads TGTGCCAGCAGATGGACAGGGAAAGGGGCAGATACGCAGTATTTT. This sequence encodes CASRWTGKGADTQYF.

In this sample, this clonotype turned up many times. The rearrangement links TRBV12-5 to TRBJ2-2; D unclear. The germline gives CDR1 LGHNT, CDR2 FRNRAP. This CDR3 region has 16 residues. V was pared by 4 bases and J by 1 base, with 13 bases between. The CDR3 DNA sequence: TGTGCTAGTGGTTCACCCTCCTGGCAGAACACCGGGGAGCTGTTTTTT. This gives the protein CASGSPSWQNTGELFF.